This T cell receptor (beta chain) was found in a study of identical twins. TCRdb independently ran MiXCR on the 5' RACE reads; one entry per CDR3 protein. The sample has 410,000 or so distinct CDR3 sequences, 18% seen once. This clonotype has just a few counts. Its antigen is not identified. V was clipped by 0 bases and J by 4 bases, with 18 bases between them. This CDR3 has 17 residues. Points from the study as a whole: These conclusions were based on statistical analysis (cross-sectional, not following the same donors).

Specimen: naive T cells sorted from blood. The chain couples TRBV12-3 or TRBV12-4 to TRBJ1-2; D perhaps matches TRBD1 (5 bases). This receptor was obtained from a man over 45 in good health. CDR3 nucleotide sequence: TGTGCCAGCAGTTTAGCTTACCTCCGGGGGGATTTCTATGGCTACACCTTC. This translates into CASSLAYLRGDFYGYTF.